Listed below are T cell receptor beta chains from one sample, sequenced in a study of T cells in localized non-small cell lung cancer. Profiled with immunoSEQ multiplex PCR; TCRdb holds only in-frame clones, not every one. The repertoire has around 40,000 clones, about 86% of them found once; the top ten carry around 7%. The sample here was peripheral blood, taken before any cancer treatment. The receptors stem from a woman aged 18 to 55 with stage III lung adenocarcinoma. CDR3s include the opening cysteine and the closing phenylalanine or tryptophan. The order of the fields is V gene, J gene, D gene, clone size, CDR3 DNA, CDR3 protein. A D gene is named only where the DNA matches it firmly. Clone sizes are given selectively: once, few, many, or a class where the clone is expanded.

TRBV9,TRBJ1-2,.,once,TGTGCCAGCAGCGTAGAAGGGGGTCCCTTGGGAGGCTACACCTTC,CASSVEGGPLGGYTF
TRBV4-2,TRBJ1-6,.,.,TGTGCCAGCAGCCAAGAGAAACAGTATAATTCACCCCTCCACTTT,CASSQEKQYNSPLHF
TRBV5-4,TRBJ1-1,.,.,TGTGCCAGCAAATCCCCTAGACCGAACACTGAAGCTTTCTTT,CASKSPRPNTEAFF
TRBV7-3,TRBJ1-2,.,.,TGTGCCAGCAGCCCTGGAGGGACTAACTATGGCTACACCTTC,CASSPGGTNYGYTF
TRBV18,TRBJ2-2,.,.,TGTGCCAGCTCCCCTTCTTCGGGAACAGGCGGTAGGAACACCGGGGAGCTGTTTTTT,CASSPSSGTGGRNTGELFF
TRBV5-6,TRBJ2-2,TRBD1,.,TGTGCCAGCAGCGTACAGACAGGGACCGGGGAGCTGTTTTTT,CASSVQTGTGELFF
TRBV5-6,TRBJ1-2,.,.,TGTGCCAGCAGCTCCCTACAGTTTGGCTACACCTTC,CASSSLQFGYTF
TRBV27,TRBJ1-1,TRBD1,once,TGTGCCAGCAGTTCAACCGGGACAGGGGGCGCATTGTTAGGTACTGAAGCTTTCTTT,CASSSTGTGGALLGTEAFF
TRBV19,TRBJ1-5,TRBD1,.,TGTGCCAGTAGTACCGGGACAGGATATTATAGCAATCAGCCCCAGCATTTT,CASSTGTGYYSNQPQHF
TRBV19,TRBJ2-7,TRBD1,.,TGTGCCAGTAGTATGCGAGGGGGACAGGGGGCCCTCGAGCAGTACTTC,CASSMRGGQGALEQYF
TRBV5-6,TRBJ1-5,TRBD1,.,TGTGCCAGCAGCTTGACCCAGGGGGCGAGGCAGCCCCAGCATTTT,CASSLTQGARQPQHF
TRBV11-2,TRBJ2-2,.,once,TGTGCCAGCAGCTTGAACGGGGAGCTGTTTTTT,CASSLNGELFF
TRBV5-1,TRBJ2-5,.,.,TGCGCCAGCAGCTTGGAGTCGGGGGCTGGGGAGACCCAGTACTTC,CASSLESGAGETQYF
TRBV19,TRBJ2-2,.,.,TGTGCCAGTAGTATTTACACCGGGGAGCTGTTTTTT,CASSIYTGELFF
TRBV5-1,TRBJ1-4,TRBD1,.,TGCGCCAGCAGCAGGGGACAGGGAGCAACTAATGAAAAACTGTTTTTT,CASSRGQGATNEKLFF
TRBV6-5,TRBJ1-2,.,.,TGTGCCAGCAGTGAGGAAGGGAATACCTATGGCTACACCTTC,CASSEEGNTYGYTF
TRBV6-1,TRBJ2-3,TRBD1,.,TGTGCCAGCAGTGAAAGACAGGGGAGCACAGATACGCAGTATTTT,CASSERQGSTDTQYF
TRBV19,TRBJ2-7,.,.,TGTGCCAGTAATAAACGGCTGGAGGACGAGCAGTACTTC,CASNKRLEDEQYF
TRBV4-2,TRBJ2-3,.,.,TGTGCCAGCAGCCAAGCTAGCCTGGGGGCAGATACGCAGTATTTT,CASSQASLGADTQYF
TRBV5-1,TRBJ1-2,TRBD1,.,TGCGCCAGCAGCTTTGGGACAGCTAACTATGGCTACACCTTC,CASSFGTANYGYTF
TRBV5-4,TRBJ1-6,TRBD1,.,TGTGCCAGCAGCGGGGGATCGGGACAGGATAATTCACCCCTCCACTTT,CASSGGSGQDNSPLHF
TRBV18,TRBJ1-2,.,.,TGTGCCAGCTCACCACCGGGTATGGGTGGCGCGTATATTTGTGGCTACACCTTC,CASSPPGMGGAYICGYTF
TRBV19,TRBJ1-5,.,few,TGTGCCAGTAGCCCCCTGGGGGCAGGGCAGCCCCAGCATTTT,CASSPLGAGQPQHF
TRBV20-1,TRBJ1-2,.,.,TGCAGTGCTAGAGGGCAGTCGGGCTACACCTTC,CSARGQSGYTF
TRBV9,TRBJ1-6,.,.,TGTGCCAGCAGCGTCGGGGAAGTATCACCCCTCCACTTT,CASSVGEVSPLHF
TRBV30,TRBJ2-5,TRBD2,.,TGTGCCTGGGGGCGGGGGGGCAAGACCCAGTACTTC,CAWGRGGKTQYF
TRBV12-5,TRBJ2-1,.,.,TGTGCTAGTGGTTTGGCCAGGTTCCAAAACGGGGGGCAGTTCTTC,CASGLARFQNGGQFF
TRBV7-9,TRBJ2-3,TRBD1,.,TGTGCCAGCAGCTTAGCGGGACAGATCACAGATACGCAGTATTTT,CASSLAGQITDTQYF
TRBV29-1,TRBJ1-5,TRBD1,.,TGCAGCGTTGCCGGGACAGATCCAAATCAGCCCCAGCATTTT,CSVAGTDPNQPQHF